This is a list of T cell receptor beta chains from one sample in a study of cytomegalovirus exposure and HLA in healthy donors. Assay used: immunoSEQ multiplex PCR; TCRdb lists only in-frame clones, some missing. This sample lists about 90,000 clones; its ten largest clones have around 3.4%. Sequencing was done on a sample of PBMCs. Source of these receptors: a woman under 40 in good health and CMV-seronegative. The CDR3 runs from the conserved cysteine through the conserved F or W. D genes are given only for firm matches.

- TRBJ1-2 TRBV4-1 TGCGCCAGCAGATCAGACAGGCCCTATGGCTACACCTTC CASRSDRPYGYTF
- TRBJ1-3 TRBV7-9 TGTGCCAGCAGCTTAGTGGGTTTACGGGTGACGGCCATATATTTT CASSLVGLRVTAIYF
TRBD1 TRBJ1-4 TRBV5-4 TGTGCCAGCAGCTCACAGGGGGCGGGGGAAAAACTGTTTTTT CASSSQGAGEKLFF
- TRBJ2-7 TRBV19 TGTGCCAGTAGTATCCTCGTTGGGGGGGCTTACGAGCAGTACTTC CASSILVGGAYEQYF
TRBD2 TRBJ2-1 TRBV7-6 TGTGCCAGCAGCTTAGGTCCCCCAGCGGGGGGTTCTACATATGAGCAGTTCTTC CASSLGPPAGGSTYEQFF
- TRBJ2-7 TRBV28 TGTGCCAGCAGCCCGTACAGTTACTCGGCTCCTACGGAGCAGTACTTC CASSPYSYSAPTEQYF
TRBD2 TRBJ2-1 TRBV5-1 TGCGCCAGCAGCTTGGAGTTCCGACGGCGGGGGGGTGATGAGCAGTTCTTC CASSLEFRRRGGDEQFF
- TRBJ2-2 TRBV28 TGTGCCAGCAGTTTCGGTCCGATTAGCACCGGGGAGCTGTTTTTT CASSFGPISTGELFF
TRBD1 TRBJ1-6 TRBV9 TGTGCCAGCAGCGTACCAGAGACAGGGAACGGCTCCTATAATTCACCCCTCCACTTT CASSVPETGNGSYNSPLHF
- TRBJ2-1 TRBV9 TGTGCCAGCAGCATCCAGGACCGAACAGGCGATGAGCAGTTCTTC CASSIQDRTGDEQFF
- TRBJ1-3 TRBV28 TGTGCCAGCAGTGTACCGACAGGAACTTCTGGAAACACCATATATTTT CASSVPTGTSGNTIYF
- TRBJ1-1 TRBV28 TGTGCCAGCAGCTTAATCGGACAGCTGAACACTGAAGCTTTCTTT CASSLIGQLNTEAFF
- TRBJ2-7 TRBV6-5 TGTGCCAGCAGTTACTCTGGTGGGCTCGACGAGCAGTACTTC CASSYSGGLDEQYF
- TRBJ2-7 TRBV6-5 TGTGCCAGCAGTACCCCGGGTTACGAGCAGTACTTC CASSTPGYEQYF
TRBD1 TRBJ1-5 TRBV27 TGTGCCAGCAGTCCCGAGGGACAGGGGTATCAGCCCCAGCATTTT CASSPEGQGYQPQHF
TRBD1 TRBJ1-1 TRBV9 TGTGCCAGCAGCCCAACAGGGGGCACTGAAGCTTTCTTT CASSPTGGTEAFF
TRBD1 TRBJ2-6 TRBV7-2 TGTGCCAGCAGCTCCGGGACAGGGTCTTATGGGGCCAACGTCCTGACTTTC CASSSGTGSYGANVLTF
TRBD1 TRBJ2-3 TRBV15 TGTGCCACCAGCAGAGCCAGGGGGCGATTGGGCACAGATACGCAGTATTTT CATSRARGRLGTDTQYF
TRBD1 TRBJ2-7 TRBV19 TGTGCCAGCGACCGGGACAGGGGGATATACGAGCAGTACTTC CASDRDRGIYEQYF
- TRBJ1-2 TRBV7-9 TGTGCCAGCAGTGAACCTAGGCAGGGGCCAACCTATCCCTATGGCTACACCTTC CASSEPRQGPTYPYGYTF
- TRBJ1-4 TRBV7-7 TGTGCTAGCAGCTTAATCTCGGTTCGGGAAAAACTGTTTTTT CASSLISVREKLFF
- TRBJ1-5 TRBV30 TGTGCCTGGAGTACAGGGCAGGGTGGGAATCAGCCCCAGCATTTT CAWSTGQGGNQPQHF